The entry that follows covers one T cell receptor beta chain sequence. V dropped 6 bases and J dropped 4; count of bases not matched to a gene: 8. This CDR3 spans 16 amino acids. TCRdb redid the calling of the RT-PCR reads with MiXCR, one entry per CDR3 protein. The table lists hundreds of thousands of distinct CDR3 sequences, around 40% of them singletons. The data derive from a study of patients and donors after allogeneic stem cell transplantation. Sequencing input: blood, either unsorted or a sorted T cell fraction (not recorded which). This chain connects TRBV12-3 or TRBV12-4 to TRBJ2-3; 12 bases are shared with TRBD1. The receptor was isolated from a human donor who was either an allogeneic HSCT recipient or a stem cell or donor lymphocyte infusion donor (not recorded which). It is not recorded whose cells these are; they may come from a transplant donor. The CDR3 here is CASSFPGQGASDTQYF. The CDR3 DNA reads as TGTGCCAGCAGCTTCCCGGGACAGGGGGCCTCAGATACGCAGTATTTT.